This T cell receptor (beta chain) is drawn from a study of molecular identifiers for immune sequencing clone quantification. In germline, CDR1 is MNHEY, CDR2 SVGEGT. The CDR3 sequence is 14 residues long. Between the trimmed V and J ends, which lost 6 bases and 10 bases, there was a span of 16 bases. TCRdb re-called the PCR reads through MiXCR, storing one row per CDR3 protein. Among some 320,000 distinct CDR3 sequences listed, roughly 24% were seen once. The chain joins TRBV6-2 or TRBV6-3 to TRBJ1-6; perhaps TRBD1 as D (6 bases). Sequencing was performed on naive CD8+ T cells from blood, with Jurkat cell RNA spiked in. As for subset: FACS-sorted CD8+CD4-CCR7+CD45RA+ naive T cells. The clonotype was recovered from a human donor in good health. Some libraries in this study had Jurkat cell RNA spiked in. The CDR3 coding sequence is TGTGCCAGCAGAGATCGGGGGGCTAGGTCACCCCTCCACTTT. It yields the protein CASRDRGARSPLHF.